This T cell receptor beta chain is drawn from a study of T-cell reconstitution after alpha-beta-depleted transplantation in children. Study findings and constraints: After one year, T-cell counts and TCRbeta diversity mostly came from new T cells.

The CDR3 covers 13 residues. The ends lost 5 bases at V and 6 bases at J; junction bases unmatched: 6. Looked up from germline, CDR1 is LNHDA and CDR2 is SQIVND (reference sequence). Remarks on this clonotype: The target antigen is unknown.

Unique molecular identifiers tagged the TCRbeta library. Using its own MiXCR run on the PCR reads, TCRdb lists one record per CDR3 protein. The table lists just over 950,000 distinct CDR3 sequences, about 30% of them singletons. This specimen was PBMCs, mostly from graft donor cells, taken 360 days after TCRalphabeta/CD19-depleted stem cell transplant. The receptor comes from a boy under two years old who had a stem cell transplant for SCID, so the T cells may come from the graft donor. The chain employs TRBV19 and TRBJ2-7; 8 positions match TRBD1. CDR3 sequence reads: CASSVRTGLEQYF. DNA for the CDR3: TGTGCCAGTAGTGTGCGGACAGGGCTCGAGCAGTACTTC.